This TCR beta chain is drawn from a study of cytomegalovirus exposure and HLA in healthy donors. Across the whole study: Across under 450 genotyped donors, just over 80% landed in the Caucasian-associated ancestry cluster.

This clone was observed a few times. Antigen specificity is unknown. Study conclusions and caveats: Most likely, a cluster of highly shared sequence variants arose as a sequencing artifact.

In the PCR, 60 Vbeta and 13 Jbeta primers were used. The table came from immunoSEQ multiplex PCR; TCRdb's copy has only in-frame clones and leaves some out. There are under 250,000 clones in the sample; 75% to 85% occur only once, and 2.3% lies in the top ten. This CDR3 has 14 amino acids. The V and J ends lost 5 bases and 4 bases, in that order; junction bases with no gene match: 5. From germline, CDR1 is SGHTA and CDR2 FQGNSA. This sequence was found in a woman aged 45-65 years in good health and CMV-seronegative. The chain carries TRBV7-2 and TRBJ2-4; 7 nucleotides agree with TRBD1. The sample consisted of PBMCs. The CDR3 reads CASSPRQGKNIQYF. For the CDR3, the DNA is TGTGCCAGCAGCCCCCGACAGGGAAAAAACATTCAGTACTTC.